These T cell receptor beta chains were read from a single sample in a study of neoadjuvant anti-PD-1 for oral cavity cancer. Repertoires were generated with immunoSEQ multiplex PCR, while TCRdb's copy carries only in-frame clones and drops some. The sample lists more than 50,000 clones, 65% to 80% occurring once. Material: PBMCs, obtained before nivolumab (anti-PD-1) treatment. The receptor source for this set is a person aged 35-79 years with oral cavity squamous cell carcinoma. Each CDR3 is given with its conserved first and last residue. Fields, in order: clone size, J gene, V gene, D gene, CDR3 protein, CDR3 DNA. D genes are given only for firm matches. Size is omitted from some rows. Given values are once, few, many or a class for expanded clones.

size: -
J: TRBJ2-6
V: TRBV6-4
D: -
CDR3: CASSDNSGANVLTF
DNA: TGTGCCAGCAGTGACAACTCTGGGGCCAACGTCCTGACTTTC

size: -
J: TRBJ1-3
V: TRBV29-1
D: -
CDR3: CSVDLGGNTIYF
DNA: TGCAGCGTTGATTTAGGGGGAAACACCATATATTTT

size: once
J: TRBJ1-1
V: TRBV28
D: TRBD1
CDR3: CASRETGRGFF
DNA: TGTGCCAGCAGAGAGACAGGGAGGGGTTTCTTT

size: -
J: TRBJ2-6
V: TRBV19
D: -
CDR3: CASSIEGPGANVLTF
DNA: TGTGCCAGTAGTATTGAAGGGCCGGGGGCCAACGTCCTGACTTTC

size: -
J: TRBJ1-4
V: TRBV19
D: -
CDR3: CASSVGTFEKLFF
DNA: TGTGCCAGTAGTGTCGGAACGTTTGAAAAACTGTTTTTT

size: -
J: TRBJ1-1
V: TRBV7-8
D: TRBD1
CDR3: CASSPDRMRTEAFF
DNA: TGTGCCAGCAGCCCGGACAGGATGAGGACTGAAGCTTTCTTT

size: -
J: TRBJ2-1
V: TRBV27
D: -
CDR3: CASSLLEHYEQFF
DNA: TGTGCCAGCAGTTTACTAGAACATTATGAGCAGTTCTTC

size: few
J: TRBJ1-2
V: TRBV6-1
D: -
CDR3: CASSKTGEGYTF
DNA: TGTGCCAGCAGTAAAACAGGAGAGGGCTACACCTTC

size: -
J: TRBJ1-1
V: TRBV6-6
D: -
CDR3: CASSDRSRGITEAFF
DNA: TGTGCCAGCAGTGACAGATCCCGGGGAATCACTGAAGCTTTCTTT

size: -
J: TRBJ2-7
V: TRBV6-4
D: TRBD2
CDR3: CASSGLAGPGGDEQYF
DNA: TGTGCCAGCTCCGGACTAGCGGGACCCGGTGGGGACGAGCAGTACTTC

size: -
J: TRBJ1-1
V: TRBV7-8
D: -
CDR3: CASSRRVTGLNTEAFF
DNA: TGTGCCAGCAGCCGCAGGGTTACGGGCTTGAACACTGAAGCTTTCTTT

size: -
J: TRBJ2-7
V: TRBV4-1
D: TRBD2
CDR3: CASSQGKLAGGYEQYF
DNA: TGCGCCAGCAGCCAGGGTAAACTAGCGGGAGGGTACGAGCAGTACTTC

size: -
J: TRBJ2-1
V: TRBV5-1
D: TRBD1
CDR3: CASSLQGASHEQFF
DNA: TGCGCCAGCAGCCTACAGGGGGCCAGCCATGAGCAGTTCTTC

size: -
J: TRBJ1-2
V: TRBV7-2
D: TRBD1
CDR3: CASSPDRGPNYGYTF
DNA: TGTGCCAGCAGCCCAGACAGGGGGCCAAACTATGGCTACACCTTC

size: few
J: TRBJ1-2
V: TRBV6-6
D: -
CDR3: CASSPEGKGYGYTF
DNA: TGTGCCAGCAGTCCGGAGGGAAAGGGCTATGGCTACACCTTC

size: -
J: TRBJ2-2
V: TRBV7-9
D: -
CDR3: CASSLDGVNTGELFF
DNA: TGTGCCAGCAGCTTAGACGGGGTGAACACCGGGGAGCTGTTTTTT

size: -
J: TRBJ2-3
V: TRBV19
D: TRBD2
CDR3: CASSFIAGVVTDTQYF
DNA: TGTGCCAGTAGTTTTATAGCGGGGGTAGTCACAGATACGCAGTATTTT

size: -
J: TRBJ2-5
V: TRBV7-2
D: -
CDR3: CASGIRGGQETQYF
DNA: TGTGCCAGCGGGATTAGAGGCGGGCAAGAGACCCAGTACTTC

size: -
J: TRBJ1-1
V: TRBV28
D: -
CDR3: CASKPAWGATEAFF
DNA: TGTGCCAGCAAACCCGCGTGGGGGGCAACTGAAGCTTTCTTT

size: -
J: TRBJ1-2
V: TRBV11-2
D: TRBD1
CDR3: CASSLRGQPGSTTF
DNA: TGTGCCAGCAGCTTACGGGGACAGCCGGGCTCTACGACCTTC

size: -
J: TRBJ2-3
V: TRBV7-6
D: -
CDR3: CASSFMEFLDTQYF
DNA: TGTGCCAGCAGCTTCATGGAATTTCTAGATACGCAGTATTTT

size: -
J: TRBJ1-4
V: TRBV6-1
D: -
CDR3: CASSDGGGEKLFF
DNA: TGTGCCAGCAGTGATGGGGGCGGGGAAAAACTGTTTTTT

size: -
J: TRBJ2-1
V: TRBV6-1
D: TRBD2
CDR3: CASSTSGRSNNEQFF
DNA: TGTGCCAGCAGTACCAGCGGGAGATCCAACAATGAGCAGTTCTTC

size: few
J: TRBJ1-1
V: TRBV5-1
D: -
CDR3: CASRGRLNTEAFF
DNA: TGCGCCAGCAGGGGACGGTTGAACACTGAAGCTTTCTTT

size: -
J: TRBJ1-6
V: TRBV5-6
D: -
CDR3: CASSSRLSQGNNSPLHF
DNA: TGTGCCAGCAGCTCCAGGCTAAGTCAGGGCAATAATTCACCCCTCCACTTT

size: -
J: TRBJ2-5
V: TRBV2
D: -
CDR3: CASRRLHGDRQETQYF
DNA: TGTGCCAGCAGAAGGCTACATGGAGACCGTCAAGAGACCCAGTACTTC

size: -
J: TRBJ2-5
V: TRBV2
D: TRBD2
CDR3: CASSESGSGGQETQYF
DNA: TGTGCCAGCAGTGAGAGCGGTAGCGGGGGTCAAGAGACCCAGTACTTC

size: -
J: TRBJ2-7
V: TRBV7-9
D: -
CDR3: CASSGRTQQNEQYF
DNA: TGTGCCAGCAGCGGCCGAACCCAACAGAACGAGCAGTACTTC

size: few
J: TRBJ1-2
V: TRBV18
D: -
CDR3: CASSPRAQGSYGYTF
DNA: TGTGCCAGCTCACCCCGCGCTCAGGGTAGCTATGGCTACACCTTC

size: -
J: TRBJ2-7
V: TRBV7-8
D: -
CDR3: CASSPEVYEQYF
DNA: TGTGCCAGCAGCCCAGAGGTCTACGAGCAGTACTTC

size: -
J: TRBJ2-3
V: TRBV10-2
D: -
CDR3: CASFQRGTDTQYF
DNA: TGCGCCAGCTTCCAGCGGGGCACAGATACGCAGTATTTT

size: -
J: TRBJ2-2
V: TRBV11-3
D: -
CDR3: CASSPSQNTGELFF
DNA: TGTGCCAGCAGCCCCTCTCAAAACACCGGGGAGCTGTTTTTT